Sequencing of this T cell receptor beta chain was carried out in a study of T cells after posttransplantation cyclophosphamide. Findings and caveats of the study: After PTCy, TRB diversity resembled that of CNI/methotrexate controls.

Some clones are missing from TCRdb's copy, which holds only in-frame ones; the method was immunoSEQ multiplex PCR. The sample contains 3,500 to 4,500 clones, none of them singletons. This clone has at least ten counts. The antigen remains undetermined. A marrow graft followed busulfan-fludarabine conditioning, with cyclophosphamide on days +3 and +4. With 0 bases removed from V and 1 base from J, the gap between germline ends came to 11 bases. This CDR3 is built from 16 residues. The germline V gene has CDR1 MGHRA and CDR2 YSYEKL. This chain links TRBV4-1 with TRBJ2-3; maybe TRBD1 (6 bases). The source material was PBMCs, sampled after allogeneic stem cell transplant with posttransplant cyclophosphamide. The receptor comes from a young adult female patient who received an allogeneic stem cell transplant from an unrelated donor, was CMV-positive, and had acute GVHD only. The graft donor may account for some of the T cells. In DNA, the CDR3 is TGCGCCAGCAGCCAAGATCCCGGACAGCGCACAGATACGCAGTATTTT. Its translation is CASSQDPGQRTDTQYF.